This entry features one T cell receptor beta chain sequence. One end of the junction fails to match germline, which may point to a read error. This sample was taken from a study of cytomegalovirus exposure and HLA in healthy donors. The CDR3 extends over 15 amino acids. Germline lookup yields CDR1 SSHAT and CDR2 FNYEAQ (reference sequence). This PCR relied on a set of 60 Vbeta primers and 13 Jbeta primers. Sequencing used immunoSEQ multiplex PCR; TCRdb keeps in-frame clones, though not all of them. The table shows 140,000 to 150,000 clones, with roughly 85% occurring only once. The TCR sequence derives from a woman aged 25 to 39 in good health and CMV-seronegative. The sequencing input was PBMCs. The chain uses TRBV7-7 and TRBJ2-1; 9 positions match TRBD1. The CDR3 loop is CASSLYGTGKGEQFF. As DNA, the CDR3 is TGTGCTAGCAGCTTATACGGGACAGGGAAGGGTGAGCAGTTCTTC.